The TCR beta chain described here comes from a study of OX40 agonist ivuxolimab in advanced cancers. The CDR3 consists of 15 residues. Germline CDR1 MNHNS, CDR2 SASEGT. The V and J ends lost 2 bases and 3 bases, in that order; junction bases with no gene match: 2. Clones were read by immunoSEQ multiplex PCR, and TCRdb kept only the in-frame ones, dropping some. The table has about 46,000 clones, 70% to 85% seen once. Sequences were derived from CD4+ or CD8+ T cells sorted from blood, sampled in a trial of the OX40 agonist ivuxolimab. The receptor comes from an adult with an advanced solid tumor such as melanoma, head and neck, liver or kidney cancer. V is TRBV6-1 and J is TRBJ1-4, with 8 bases that match TRBD1. The CDR3 is CASSEQGASNEKLFF. CDR3 nucleotides: TGTGCCAGCAGTGAACAGGGGGCGTCTAATGAAAAACTGTTTTTT.